The entry below gives a single T cell receptor (beta chain) sequence along with its context. Its antigen is still unknown. The CDR3 extends over 14 amino acids. The germline CDR1 and CDR2 sequences are SGHDT and YYEEEE. The V gene lost 0 bases and the J gene lost 10 bases, with 11 bases spanning the gap. This entry is derived from a study of T cell responses to AZD1222 COVID-19 vaccine. General study results and limits: Only a handful of people who got AZD1222 tested seropositive at baseline.

Profiled with immunoSEQ multiplex PCR; TCRdb holds only in-frame clones, not every one. The repertoire has 150,000 to 200,000 clones, 87% of them found once; the top ten carry less than 3%. The sequencing used peripheral blood, collected on day 0 of AZD1222 vaccination. This chain connects TRBV5-6 to TRBJ1-6; possible D gene TRBD1, 5 bases. The TCR originated in an adult in good health. The CDR3 coding sequence is TGTGCCAGCAGCTTGGAGGCAGGGAAATCACCCCTCCACTTT. Protein sequence: CASSLEAGKSPLHF.